Below, 2 T cell receptor beta chains from the same sample are listed, as sequenced in a study of T cells in Graves' hyperthyroidism and ophthalmopathy. There were TCR beta CDR3 regions amplified from RNA transcripts. When the TCR CDR3 underwent first-round RT-PCR, the HTBI primer set was used. TCRdb reanalysed the multiplex PCR reads using MiXCR and keeps one entry per CDR3 protein. The sample shows some 370,000 distinct CDR3 sequences, more than 13% of them seen only once. Sequences were obtained from blood. The receptors originated from a man aged 50-60 years with Graves' ophthalmopathy.

This clonotype was detected ten times or more. The chain couples TRBV28 to TRBJ2-7, with TRBD2 identical over 11 bases. Germline CDR1 and CDR2: MDHEN and SYDVKM. The CDR3 contains 15 residues. V lost 2 bases, J lost 3 bases, and 3 bases stayed unmatched. The CDR3 reads CASSLAGTSGYEQYF. The CDR3 nucleotides read TGTGCCAGCAGTTTAGCCGGGACTAGCGGCTACGAGCAGTACTTC.

This clonotype was observed many times. This chain uses TRBV5-1 with TRBJ1-1, with 7 bases aligning to TRBD1. The CDR3 is 14 amino acids. V shed 2 bases, J shed 3 bases, and the junction held 4 bases outside the gene matches. CDR1 is SGHRS, CDR2 YFSETQ, per germline. In nucleotides, the CDR3 is TGCGCCAGCAGCTTTGGGACAGCGGACACTGAAGCTTTCTTT. The encoded protein is CASSFGTADTEAFF.